A single sample gave rise to the 26 T cell receptor beta chains below, sequenced in a study of blood T cell repertoires in COVID-19. Clones were read by immunoSEQ multiplex PCR, and TCRdb kept only the in-frame ones, dropping some. Of approximately 200,000 clones detected, 88% appear once; the ten largest clones hold around 2.8%. The sample taken for sequencing was peripheral blood. The receptors originated from a woman aged 55-70 years with acute or convalescent COVID-19.

This rearrangement joins TRBV18 to TRBJ1-6, with 7 bases fitting TRBD1. Germline assignment: CDR1 KGHSH and CDR2 LQKENI. The CDR3 is made up of 16 amino acids. V trimming: 4 bases; J trimming: 0 bases; junction bases outside the gene matches: 3. CDR3 DNA: TGTGCCAGCTCACAGGACAGGAGCTCCTATAATTCACCCCTCCACTTT. Translating gives CASSQDRSSYNSPLHF. Supplemented by reference TRBV18 and TRBJ1-6, the full variable domain reads NAGVMQNPRHLVRRRGQEARLRCSPMKGHSHVYWYRQLPEEGLKFMVYLQKENIIDESGMPKERFSAEFPKEGPSILRIQQVVRGDSAAYFCASSQDRSSYNSPLHFGNGTRLTVT.

J is TRBJ2-2 and V is TRBV7-8; maybe TRBD1 (6 bases). The length of the CDR3 is 15 residues. CDR1 is SGHVS and CDR2 is FQNEAQ in the germline V gene. Trimming left V 4 bases short and J 2 bases short, with 11 bases between. DNA for the CDR3: TGTGCCAGCAGCTCCGGGACAATTAACACCGGGGAGCTGTTTTTT. It codes for CASSSGTINTGELFF.

The DNA of the CDR3 is TGTGCCAGCTACGCCCCGGGGGAGGCCACTGAAGCTTTCTTT. This sequence encodes CASYAPGEATEAFF. The genes are TRBV28 and TRBJ1-1; perhaps TRBD1 as D (5 bases). Trimming removed 8 bases at V and 4 bases at J, with 17 bases between. This CDR3 has 14 amino acids. The germline V gene has CDR1 MDHEN and CDR2 SYDVKM.

The chain is built from TRBV30 and TRBJ1-2; D is perhaps TRBD1 (5 bases). The CDR3 consists of 16 residues. Per germline, CDR1 GTSNPN and CDR2 SVGIG (reference sequence). V was clipped by 2 bases and J by 8 bases, with 24 bases between them. In nucleotides, the CDR3 is TGTGCCTGGAGTTCCCCCCTCATGGGTGGGGCGCAGGGCTACACCTTC. Residues: CAWSSPLMGGAQGYTF.

This sequence joins TRBV3-1 (or the pseudogene TRBV3-2) and TRBJ2-4, with 7 bases matching TRBD1. The CDR3 has 17 amino acids. The J segment lost 0 bases and the V segment lost 1 base, leaving 6 bases of the junction unmatched. Germline lookup yields CDR1 LGHDT and CDR2 YNNKEL (reference sequence). The CDR3 loop reads CASSQGTGQLAKNIQYF. The DNA for the CDR3 is TGTGCCAGCAGCCAAGGGACAGGCCAACTAGCCAAAAACATTCAGTACTTC.

This clone came up once. V is TRBV6-2 or TRBV6-3 and J is TRBJ1-5; TRBD1 might be the D (6 bases). CDR1 is MNHEY, CDR2 SVGEGT, per germline. This CDR3 spans 16 amino acids. Trimming shortened V by 6 bases and J by 3 bases, and 18 bases separated the two germline ends. CDR3 residues: CASRYGGTGNNQPQHF. CDR3 DNA: TGTGCCAGCAGATACGGGGGTACAGGGAACAATCAGCCCCAGCATTTT.

The rearrangement joins TRBV18 to TRBJ2-1; the match to TRBD1 covers 9 bases. CDR1 is KGHSH, CDR2 LQKENI, per germline. The CDR3 length is 15 residues. The V and J ends lost 6 bases and 0 bases, in that order; junction bases with no gene match: 3. CDR3 sequence reads: CASSPTGGSYNEQFF. CDR3 bases: TGTGCCAGCTCGCCGACAGGGGGCTCCTACAATGAGCAGTTCTTC.

The chain employs TRBV28 and TRBJ2-7; TRBD2 agrees at 13 bases. Germline lookup yields CDR1 MDHEN and CDR2 SYDVKM. CDR3 length: 15 residues. The V and J ends lost 2 bases and 6 bases, in that order; junction bases with no gene match: 4. Written as DNA, the CDR3 is TGTGCCAGCAGTTTACTTGGACTAGCGGGAGCCGAGCAGTACTTC. It yields the protein CASSLLGLAGAEQYF. Full variable domain (missing parts from reference TRBV28 and TRBJ2-7): DVKVTQSSRYLVKRTGEKVFLECVQDMDHENMFWYRQDPGLGLRLIYFSYDVKMKEKGDIPEGYSVSREKKERFSLILESASTNQTSMYLCASSLLGLAGAEQYFGPGTRLTVT.

The CDR3 reads CASSFGTDNGYTF. Written as DNA, the CDR3 is TGTGCCAGCAGTTTCGGGACAGACAATGGCTACACCTTC. The chain couples TRBV12-3 or TRBV12-4 to TRBJ1-2, with 7 bases matching TRBD1. V gave up 3 bases and J gave up 6 bases; unmatched junction bases: 4. The CDR3 runs 13 residues.

The rearrangement links TRBV30 to TRBJ1-1; weak D call: TRBD1 (5 bases). The germline V gene has CDR1 GTSNPN and CDR2 SVGIG (reference sequence). Between the trimmed V and J ends, which lost 2 bases and 3 bases, there was a span of 13 bases. The CDR3 is 14 residues long. CDR3 loop: CAWSFAGRYTEAFF. The CDR3 DNA reads TGTGCCTGGAGTTTCGCGGGGCGCTACACTGAAGCTTTCTTT.

A few counts support this clone. The V gene is TRBV7-9, the J gene TRBJ1-3, with 9 bases lining up with TRBD1. The CDR3 contains 18 residues. J lost 0 bases, V lost 6 bases, and 12 bases had no gene match. CDR1 and CDR2 from the germline V gene are SEHNR and FQNEAQ (reference sequence). The CDR3 region is CASRRAYGQGSSGNTIYF. DNA of the CDR3: TGTGCCAGCAGACGCGCCTACGGACAGGGGAGCTCTGGAAACACCATATATTTT.

V is TRBV7-2 and J is TRBJ1-2; TRBD1 matches 7 bases. The CDR3 runs to 13 residues. Unmatched junction bases numbered 4, after V lost 5 bases and J lost 4 bases. CDR1 and CDR2 (germline): SGHTA, FQGNSA. CDR3 nucleotide sequence: TGTGCCAGCAGCGAGGACAGGACCTATGGCTACACCTTC. It is translated as CASSEDRTYGYTF.

The chain recombines TRBV3-1 (or the pseudogene TRBV3-2) with TRBJ2-5, with D unclear. Germline CDR1 LGHDT, CDR2 YNNKEL (reference sequence). Trimming shortened V by 0 bases and J by 1 base, and 12 bases separated the two germline ends. There are 16 residues in the CDR3. The CDR3 nucleotides read TGTGCCAGCAGCCAAGAGGTGGCGGCGGCCCAAGAGACCCAGTACTTC. This encodes CASSQEVAAAQETQYF.

The CDR3 here is CAWSGTGGGETQYF. CDR3 nucleotide sequence: TGTGCCTGGAGTGGGACAGGGGGCGGGGAGACCCAGTACTTC. The rearrangement links TRBV30 to TRBJ2-5; 11 nucleotides agree with TRBD1. This CDR3 contains 14 residues. CDR1 and CDR2 from the germline V gene are GTSNPN and SVGIG (reference sequence). J lost 5 bases, V lost 1 base, and 3 bases had no gene match.

The rearrangement joins TRBV7-9 to TRBJ2-1, with 13 nucleotides matching TRBD2. V lost 1 base to trimming and J lost 9 bases; unmatched junction nucleotides: 6. The CDR3 has 16 residues. Germline V gene data show CDR1 as SEHNR and CDR2 as FQNEAQ (reference sequence). This chain's CDR3 is CASSLGGTSGAGEQFF. In DNA, the CDR3 is TGTGCCAGCAGCTTAGGAGGGACTAGCGGGGCAGGTGAGCAGTTCTTC.

The sample holds one count of this clone. V is TRBV15 and J is TRBJ2-6, with a weak D call TRBD2 (6 bases). Trimming pared 0 bases from V and 2 bases from J, leaving 11 bases between. Germline V gives CDR1 LNHNV, CDR2 YYDKDF (reference sequence). CDR3 length equals 17 residues. This chain's CDR3 is CATSRDWREAGANVLTF. In nucleotides, the CDR3 is TGTGCCACCAGCAGAGATTGGAGGGAGGCTGGGGCCAACGTCCTGACTTTC. Looking up the rest from reference TRBV15 and TRBJ2-6 gives the full variable domain: DAMVIQNPRYQVTQFGKPVTLSCSQTLNHNVMYWYQQKSSQAPKLLFHYYDKDFNNEADTPDNFQSRRPNTSFCFLDIRSPGLGDTAMYLCATSRDWREAGANVLTFGAGSRLTVL.

The chain joins TRBV30 to TRBJ1-6, with TRBD1 identical over 9 bases. The CDR3 covers 15 residues. The V segment lost 3 bases and the J segment 9 bases; nucleotides outside the gene matches: 9. The germline V gene encodes CDR1 GTSNPN and CDR2 SVGIG (reference sequence). Here the CDR3 DNA reads TGTGCCTGGAGGAGGGGGGGGACAGGGTTTTCACCCCTCCACTTT. It translates to CAWRRGGTGFSPLHF.

The chain links TRBV10-1 to TRBJ2-5, with a tentative D call TRBD2 (5 bases). The V gene's germline CDR1 is WNHNN and CDR2 SYGVQD (reference sequence). The CDR3 consists of 15 residues. Trimming took 0 bases from V and 2 from J, leaving 10 bases between them. In nucleotides, the CDR3 is TGCGCCAGCAGTGAGTCGAGTGAGGGTCAAGAGACCCAGTACTTC. This gives the protein CASSESSEGQETQYF.

The chain has TRBV4-3 and TRBJ1-5; tentatively, D is TRBD1 (6 bases). V lost 1 base and J lost 0, with 10 bases in between. Germline loops: CDR1 LGHNA, CDR2 YSLEER. This CDR3 region has 16 residues. The CDR3 spells CASSQAAGDSNQPQHF. The CDR3, as DNA: TGCGCCAGCAGCCAAGCGGCAGGGGATAGCAATCAGCCCCAGCATTTT.

The chain's CDR3 is CASSLGIPTVNTEAFF. CDR3 sequence (DNA): TGTGCCAGCAGCTTAGGAATACCGACAGTTAACACTGAAGCTTTCTTT. The V call is TRBV7-2, the J call TRBJ1-1, with D possibly being TRBD1 (5 bases). In germline, CDR1 is SGHTA, CDR2 FQGNSA. Trimming stripped 1 base from V and 2 bases from J, with 14 bases between. The CDR3 spans 16 residues.

This chain connects TRBV5-8 to TRBJ1-2; 10 nucleotides match TRBD1. Germline CDR1 and CDR2: SGHTS and YDEGEE. J gave up 8 bases and V 1 base, and 14 bases lay outside the gene matches. The CDR3 is 17 amino acids. CDR3 residues: CASSLYGTGVDQGGYTF. The CDR3 nucleotides are TGTGCCAGCAGCTTGTACGGGACAGGGGTGGACCAAGGAGGCTACACCTTC.

The chain links TRBV30 to TRBJ2-7; D remains unclear. CDR1 GTSNPN and CDR2 SVGIG come from the germline V gene (reference sequence). CDR3 length: 12 amino acids. V dropped 3 bases and J dropped 0 bases, with 6 bases sitting between them. This chain's CDR3 is CAWSRSSYEQYF. The CDR3 DNA follows: TGTGCCTGGAGCCGGAGCTCCTACGAGCAGTACTTC.

The V gene is TRBV18, the J gene TRBJ2-7; 8 bases fit TRBD1. The germline CDR1 and CDR2 sequences are KGHSH and LQKENI. This CDR3 spans 17 amino acids. J gave up 1 base and V 0 bases, and 8 bases lay outside the gene matches. CDR3 amino acids: CASSPPGTGPSSYEQYF. The CDR3 DNA reads TGTGCCAGCTCACCACCGGGGACAGGACCGAGTTCCTACGAGCAGTACTTC.

V gene TRBV19 combines with J gene TRBJ1-6; the match to TRBD1 covers 9 bases. CDR3 size: 13 residues. Losses at the gene ends were 6 bases for V and 10 bases for J; bases not matched to a gene: 4. Germline CDR1 reads LNHDA; CDR2 reads SQIVND (reference sequence). CDR3 in DNA: TGTGCCAGTAGGGGACAGGGCCGGTCACCCCTCCACTTT. It yields the protein CASRGQGRSPLHF.

This rearrangement joins TRBV4-3 to TRBJ1-4; D remains ambiguous. Trimming left V 4 bases short and J 5 bases short, with 11 bases between. Germline CDR1 and CDR2: LGHNA and YSLEER. The length of the CDR3 is 14 residues. The CDR3 DNA sequence: TGCGCCAGCAGCCTAGGAGAGCGGAATGAAAAACTGTTTTTT. It yields the protein CASSLGERNEKLFF.

This clone showed up just once. The chain links TRBV6-6 to TRBJ2-1; TRBD2 agrees at 13 bases. V shed 6 bases, J shed 10 bases, and the junction held 3 bases outside the gene matches. Germline CDR1 and CDR2: MNHNY and SVGAGI (reference sequence). This CDR3 is built from 13 residues. The CDR3 bases are TGTGCCAGCAGGGGACTAGCGGGACCAGAGCAGTTCTTC. The encoded protein is CASRGLAGPEQFF.